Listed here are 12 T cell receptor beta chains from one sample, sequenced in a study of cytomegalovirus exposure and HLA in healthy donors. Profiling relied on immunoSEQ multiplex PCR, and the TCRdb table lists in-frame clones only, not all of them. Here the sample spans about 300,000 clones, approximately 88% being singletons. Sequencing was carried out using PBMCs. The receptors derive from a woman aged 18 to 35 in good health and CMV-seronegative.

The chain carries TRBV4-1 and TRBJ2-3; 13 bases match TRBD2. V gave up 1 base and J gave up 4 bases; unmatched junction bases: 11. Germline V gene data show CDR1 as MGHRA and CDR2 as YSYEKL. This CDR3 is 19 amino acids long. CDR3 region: CASSQAQTSGRAGADTQYF. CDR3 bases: TGCGCCAGCAGCCAAGCCCAAACTAGCGGGAGGGCCGGGGCAGATACGCAGTATTTT.

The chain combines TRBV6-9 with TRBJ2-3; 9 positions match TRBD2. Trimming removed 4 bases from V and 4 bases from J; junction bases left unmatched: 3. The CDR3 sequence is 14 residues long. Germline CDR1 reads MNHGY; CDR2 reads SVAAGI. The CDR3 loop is CASSSGTSSDTQYF. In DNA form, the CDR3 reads TGTGCCAGCAGTTCCGGGACTAGCTCAGATACGCAGTATTTT.

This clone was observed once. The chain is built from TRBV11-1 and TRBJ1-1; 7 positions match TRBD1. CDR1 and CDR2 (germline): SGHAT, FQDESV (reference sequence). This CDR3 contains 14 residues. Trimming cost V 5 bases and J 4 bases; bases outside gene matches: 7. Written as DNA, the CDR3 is TGTGCCAGCAGCCTTGAACACAGGGGCACTGAAGCTTTCTTT. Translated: CASSLEHRGTEAFF.

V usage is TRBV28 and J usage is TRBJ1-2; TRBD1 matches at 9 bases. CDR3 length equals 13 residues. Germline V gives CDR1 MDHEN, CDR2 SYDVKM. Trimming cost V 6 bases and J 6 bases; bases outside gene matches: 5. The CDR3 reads CASSPGQGNGYTF. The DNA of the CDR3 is TGTGCCAGCAGCCCGGGACAGGGCAATGGCTACACCTTC.

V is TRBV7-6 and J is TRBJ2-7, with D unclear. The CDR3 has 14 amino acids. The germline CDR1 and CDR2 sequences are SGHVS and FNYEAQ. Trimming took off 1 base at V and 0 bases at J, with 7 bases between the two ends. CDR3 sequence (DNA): TGTGCCAGCAGCTTAGGCAGGTTCTCCTACGAGCAGTACTTC. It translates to CASSLGRFSYEQYF.

In DNA form, the CDR3 reads TGCGCCAGCAGTCTGGGACTAGCGGGAGGGCCCTCCTACGAGCAGTACTTC. It codes for CASSLGLAGGPSYEQYF. The chain recombines TRBV4-1 with TRBJ2-7, with 16 bases matching TRBD2. Germline lookup yields CDR1 MGHRA and CDR2 YSYEKL. The CDR3 consists of 17 residues. Trimming removed 6 bases from V and 0 bases from J; junction bases left unmatched: 5.

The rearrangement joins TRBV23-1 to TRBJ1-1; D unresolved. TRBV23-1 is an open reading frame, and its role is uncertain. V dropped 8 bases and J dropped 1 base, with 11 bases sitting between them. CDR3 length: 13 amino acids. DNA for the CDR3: TGCGCCAGCCCCTTCCGGGGGAACACTGAAGCTTTCTTT. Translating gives CASPFRGNTEAFF.

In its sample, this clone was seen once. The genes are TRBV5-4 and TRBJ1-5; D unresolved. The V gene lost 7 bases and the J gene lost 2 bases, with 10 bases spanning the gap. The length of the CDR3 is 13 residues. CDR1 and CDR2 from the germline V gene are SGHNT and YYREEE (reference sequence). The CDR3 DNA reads TGTGCCAGCTCCAACCAGGGCAATCAGCCCCAGCATTTT. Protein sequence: CASSNQGNQPQHF.

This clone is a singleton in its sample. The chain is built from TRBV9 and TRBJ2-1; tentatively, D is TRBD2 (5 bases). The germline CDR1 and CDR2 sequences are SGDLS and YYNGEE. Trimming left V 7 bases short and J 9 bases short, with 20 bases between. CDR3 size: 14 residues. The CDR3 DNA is TGTGCCAGCGCTCGAGGAGCGGAAGCCGGTGAGCAGTTCTTC. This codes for CASARGAEAGEQFF.

The CDR3 is CASSLIQSNRASRTYEQYF. The CDR3 region has the DNA TGTGCCAGCAGCTTAATACAGAGTAATCGTGCCTCAAGAACCTACGAGCAGTACTTC. This chain uses TRBV7-9 with TRBJ2-7, with no clear D. Trimming cost V 2 bases and J 2 bases, with 25 bases left between them. Germline V gene data show CDR1 as SEHNR and CDR2 as FQNEAQ (reference sequence). This CDR3 has 19 amino acids. Drawing the rest from reference TRBV7-9 and TRBJ2-7, the complete variable domain is DTGVSQNPRHKITKRGQNVTFRCDPISEHNRLYWYRQTLGQGPEFLTYFQNEAQLEKSRLLSDRFSAERPKGSFSTLEIQRTEQGDSAMYLCASSLIQSNRASRTYEQYFGPGTRLTVT.

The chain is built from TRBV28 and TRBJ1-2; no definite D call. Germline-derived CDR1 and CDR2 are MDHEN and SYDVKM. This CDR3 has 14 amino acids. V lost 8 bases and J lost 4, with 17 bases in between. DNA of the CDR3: TGTGCCAGCCGGCCCCGAGGGTTGAGCTATGGCTACACCTTC. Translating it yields CASRPRGLSYGYTF.

CDR3 sequence: CASSRRDNANQPQHF. The CDR3 nucleotides read TGTGCCAGCTCCAGAAGGGACAACGCCAATCAGCCCCAGCATTTT. V usage is TRBV6-1 and J usage is TRBJ1-5; D is possibly TRBD1 (6 bases). The CDR3 is made up of 15 amino acids. V was clipped by 8 bases and J by 3 bases, with 17 bases between them. CDR1 and CDR2 (germline): MNHNS, SASEGT.